These 31 T cell receptor beta chains were all obtained from the same sample, sequenced in a study of blood T cells in healthy people across ages. Then a second PCR, running roughly 7 to 11 cycles, was carried out with a sample-barcoded 5' primer and a J-beta primer mix. TCRdb used MiXCR to reprocess the 5' RACE reads, holding one entry per CDR3 protein. The sample consists of 600,000 to 800,000 distinct CDR3 sequences, around 52% of them appearing once. The sequencing input was blood. All receptors derive from a woman of 80 years or more in good health.

The chain recombines TRBV20-1 with TRBJ2-2, with TRBD1 identical over 9 bases. Looked up from germline, CDR1 is DFQATT and CDR2 is SNEGSKA (reference sequence). The CDR3 is 17 residues long. Trimming removed 0 bases from V and 4 bases from J; junction bases left unmatched: 9. CDR3 loop: CSARDPGGQGFTGELFF. DNA for the CDR3: TGCAGTGCTAGAGATCCGGGGGGACAGGGATTCACCGGGGAGCTGTTTTTT.

The chain uses TRBV15 and TRBJ2-5; D uncertain. In germline, CDR1 is LNHNV, CDR2 YYDKDF (reference sequence). The ends were cut back, 0 bases at V and 5 bases at J, with 10 bases in the middle. This CDR3 has 14 residues. CDR3 nucleotide sequence: TGTGCCACCAGCAGAGATTTGGGATTTGAGACCCAGTACTTC. Encoded protein: CATSRDLGFETQYF.

The V call is TRBV2, the J call TRBJ2-7, with D perhaps matching TRBD1 or TRBD2 (5 bases each). Germline loops: CDR1 SNHLY, CDR2 FYNNEI. The CDR3 is 13 amino acids. V was trimmed by 4 bases and J by 6 bases, leaving 13 bases between them. This chain's CDR3 is CASSVDLGAEQYF. The CDR3 nucleotides are TGTGCCAGCAGTGTGGACTTAGGGGCCGAGCAGTACTTC.

The rearrangement links TRBV2 to TRBJ2-7, with D perhaps TRBD1 (6 bases). The CDR3 loop spans 13 amino acids. Trimming shortened V by 2 bases and J by 5 bases, and 10 bases separated the two germline ends. CDR1 SNHLY and CDR2 FYNNEI come from the germline V gene. CDR3 in DNA: TGTGCCAGCAGTGAATACAGGGATCACGAGCAGTACTTC. Protein: CASSEYRDHEQYF. Full variable domain (remainder filled in from reference TRBV2 and TRBJ2-7): EPEVTQTPSHQVTQMGQEVILRCVPISNHLYFYWYRQILGQKVEFLVSFYNNEISEKSEIFDDQFSVERPDGSNFTLKIRSTKLEDSAMYFCASSEYRDHEQYFGPGTRLTVT.

The genes are TRBV28 and TRBJ2-4; the D gene is possibly TRBD1 (5 bases). The length of the CDR3 is 16 residues. CDR1 and CDR2 (germline): MDHEN, SYDVKM. The V and J ends lost 5 bases and 0 bases respectively, with 14 bases between them. The CDR3 region is CASSPLTELAKNIQYF. Written as DNA, the CDR3 is TGTGCCAGCAGTCCTTTGACAGAGCTAGCCAAAAACATTCAGTACTTC.

V usage is TRBV6-1 and J usage is TRBJ2-7, with unresolved D. CDR3 length equals 15 residues. V shed 2 bases and J shed 2 bases, with 13 bases lying between them. CDR1 MNHNS and CDR2 SASEGT come from the germline V gene. The CDR3 loop reads CASSERELGTYEQYF. In DNA, the CDR3 is TGTGCCAGCAGTGAAAGGGAACTCGGAACCTACGAGCAGTACTTC.

On this clonotype itself: This sequence may be a read error, since a much larger clone differs from it by one base. The chain links TRBV5-5 to TRBJ2-1, with D perhaps TRBD2 (6 bases). With 0 bases removed from V and 8 bases from J, the gap between germline ends came to 12 bases. The CDR3 has 14 residues. Per germline, CDR1 SGHKS and CDR2 YYEKEE (reference sequence). CDR3 bases: TGTGCCAGCAGCTTGGACGGGGGTAGGGATGAGCAGTTCTTC. As protein: CASSLDGGRDEQFF.

This clonotype came up once. The rearrangement uses TRBV21-1 and TRBJ2-7. TRBV21-1 is described as a pseudogene. The CDR3 runs to 14 residues. CDR3 in amino acids: CASSMAGTTYEQYF. CDR3 nucleotides: TGCGCCAGCAGCATGGCCGGGACTACCTACGAGCAGTACTTC.

A few counts support this clonotype. The J gene is TRBJ2-1, the V gene TRBV6-5; 9 positions agree with TRBD2. Unmatched junction bases numbered 1, after V lost 2 bases and J lost 5 bases. The CDR3 is 14 amino acids. Germline V gene lookup returns CDR1 MNHEY and CDR2 SVGAGI. The CDR3 DNA is TGTGCCAGCAGTTACGCGGGAGGGGACAATGAGCAGTTCTTC. Translated: CASSYAGGDNEQFF.

The chain combines TRBV20-1 with TRBJ2-1, with TRBD2 matching 7 bases. The closer fit of TRBJ2-7 to the DNA end suggests the J call may be wrong. This CDR3 spans 14 amino acids. Looked up from germline, CDR1 is DFQATT and CDR2 is SNEGSKA (reference sequence). The CDR3 loop reads CSASSRGRYNEQYF. For the CDR3, the DNA is TGCAGTGCTAGTTCGCGGGGGAGGTACAATGAGCAGTACTTC.

The rearrangement uses TRBV18 and TRBJ2-3, with D unresolved. V was trimmed by 5 bases and J by 6 bases, leaving 12 bases between them. CDR3 length equals 13 residues. Per germline, CDR1 KGHSH and CDR2 LQKENI. CDR3 DNA sequence: TGTGCCAGCTCAGCGAGCGCCGGGGATACGCAGTATTTT. It is translated as CASSASAGDTQYF. Using reference TRBV18 and TRBJ2-3 for the parts outside the CDR3, the full variable domain is NAGVMQNPRHLVRRRGQEARLRCSPMKGHSHVYWYRQLPEEGLKFMVYLQKENIIDESGMPKERFSAEFPKEGPSILRIQQVVRGDSAAYFCASSASAGDTQYFGPGTRLTVL.

This rearrangement joins TRBV20-1 to TRBJ1-2; 9 bases match TRBD1. This CDR3 contains 13 residues. Germline loops: CDR1 DFQATT, CDR2 SNEGSKA (reference sequence). The trim removed 6 bases at V and 5 bases at J, leaving 7 bases unmatched. The DNA for the CDR3 is TGCAGTGCACACAGGGGGCTAGGGTATGGCTACACCTTC. The encoded protein is CSAHRGLGYGYTF.

The DNA of the CDR3 is TGTGCCAGCAGCCCCCGGGAGGGGGCTTCTGGCTACACCTTC. Protein: CASSPREGASGYTF. V and J are TRBV7-2 and TRBJ1-2, with TRBD1 matching over 7 bases. Germline loops: CDR1 SGHTA, CDR2 FQGNSA. J was trimmed by 7 bases and V by 5 bases; bases with no gene match: 10. The CDR3 is 14 amino acids.

The V call is TRBV11-3, the J call TRBJ2-7; 7 bases are a match to TRBD2. The CDR3 runs 15 residues. The V and J ends lost 0 bases and 2 bases, in that order; junction bases with no gene match: 4. Germline lookup yields CDR1 SGHNT and CDR2 YENEEA. CDR3 sequence: CASSLEAGFTYEQYF. CDR3 DNA sequence: TGTGCCAGCAGCTTAGAAGCGGGGTTTACCTACGAGCAGTACTTC.

This chain uses TRBV6-6 with TRBJ2-7; perhaps TRBD2 as D (5 bases). The CDR3 contains 12 residues. CDR1 and CDR2 from the germline V gene are MNHNY and SVGAGI (reference sequence). Trimming pared 5 bases from V and 12 bases from J, leaving 17 bases between. Written as DNA, the CDR3 is TGTGCCAGCAGTCTGGAGCGGAGCAGTCCGTACTTC. Protein product: CASSLERSSPYF.

This clonotype was picked up many times. The chain has TRBV5-1 and TRBJ2-1; maybe TRBD1 (5 bases). The V and J ends lost 0 bases and 5 bases respectively, with 12 bases between them. Germline-derived CDR1 and CDR2 are SGHRS and YFSETQ. The CDR3 length is 15 residues. The CDR3 sequence: CASSLDQGGHNEQFF. The CDR3 DNA is TGCGCCAGCAGCTTGGATCAGGGCGGCCACAATGAGCAGTTCTTC.

There are a few counts of this clonotype. CDR3 amino acids: CSARVASGSRETQYF. Here the CDR3 DNA reads TGCAGTGCTAGAGTCGCTAGCGGGAGCAGAGAGACCCAGTACTTC. V is TRBV20-1 and J is TRBJ2-5, with 10 positions matching TRBD2. The germline V gene encodes CDR1 DFQATT and CDR2 SNEGSKA (reference sequence). This CDR3 contains 15 residues. V shed 1 base and J 4 bases; nucleotides not matched to a gene: 6.

As to this clonotype: Germline and junction disagree at one end, which may indicate a read error. The rearrangement uses TRBV28 and TRBJ2-2; 7 bases match TRBD1. This CDR3 spans 18 amino acids. Germline lookup yields CDR1 MDHEN and CDR2 SYDVKM. The DNA for the CDR3 is TGTGCCAGCAGTACCTTGAGGGGGCCGACACACATGTCCGGGGAACTGTTTTTT. The encoded protein is CASSTLRGPTHMSGELFF.

V and J are TRBV6-1 and TRBJ2-1; 7 nucleotides align to TRBD2. The CDR3 covers 13 residues. Germline loops: CDR1 MNHNS, CDR2 SASEGT. V trimming: 6 bases; J trimming: 9 bases; junction bases outside the gene matches: 8. The CDR3 sequence: CASRVLGGGEQFF. CDR3 in DNA: TGTGCCAGCAGGGTTTTGGGGGGGGGTGAGCAGTTCTTC.

DNA of the CDR3: TGTGCCAGCAGTTCCCCCGGAATGGCGGGATACAAAGCCAAAAACATTCAGTACTTC. This gives the protein CASSSPGMAGYKAKNIQYF. V gene TRBV28 combines with J gene TRBJ2-4; maybe TRBD2 (6 bases). The CDR3 extends over 19 amino acids. The V gene lost 4 bases and the J gene lost 0 bases, with 22 bases spanning the gap. Germline-derived CDR1 and CDR2 are MDHEN and SYDVKM.

This clonotype was picked up many times. This chain connects TRBV27 to TRBJ2-6, with unresolved D. The CDR3 extends over 20 amino acids. Trimming removed 6 bases at V and 0 bases at J, with 24 bases between. CDR1 and CDR2 (germline): MNHEY, SMNVEV (reference sequence). The CDR3 DNA reads as TGTGCCAGCAGCGTGGGGTTGATGAGTAGATCCCCCTCTGGGGCCAACGTCCTGACTTTC. The encoded protein is CASSVGLMSRSPSGANVLTF.

Only a few counts were recorded for this clonotype. This chain joins TRBV29-1 and TRBJ2-5; tentatively, D is TRBD1 (6 bases). CDR3 length: 14 residues. Trimming took 6 bases from V and 11 from J, leaving 25 bases between them. From germline, CDR1 is SQVTM and CDR2 ANQGSEA. In DNA, the CDR3 is TGCAGCGTAATCAAGGGGTGGGGACACCTTGTGCAGTACTTC. Its translation is CSVIKGWGHLVQYF.

This clonotype occurred once. The chain couples TRBV4-1 to TRBJ2-5; 7 bases are shared with TRBD1. The length of the CDR3 is 15 residues. Germline V gives CDR1 MGHRA, CDR2 YSYEKL. Losses at the gene ends were 2 bases for V and 2 bases for J; bases not matched to a gene: 5. Here the CDR3 DNA reads TGCGCCAGCAGCCAAACGGAGACAGGGCAAGAGACCCAGTACTTC. It codes for CASSQTETGQETQYF.

Regarding this clonotype: A much larger clonotype is one base distant, so this may be a read error. The chain joins TRBV24-1 to TRBJ2-7; weak D call: TRBD2 (5 bases). The germline V gene has CDR1 KGHDR and CDR2 SFDVKD. The CDR3 loop spans 14 amino acids. CDR3 sequence (DNA): TGTGCCACCAGCCTCACCCAGGACTCCCACGAGCAGTACTTC. Amino acid sequence: CATSLTQDSHEQYF.

The chain is built from TRBV20-1 and TRBJ2-3; TRBD2 aligns across 10 bases. The CDR3 length is 16 residues. V dropped 5 bases and J dropped 5; count of bases not matched to a gene: 13. The germline V gene has CDR1 DFQATT and CDR2 SNEGSKA (reference sequence). In DNA, the CDR3 is TGCAGTGCTCCTCGGACTAGCGGACCCTCTGGAGATACGCAGTATTTT. This sequence encodes CSAPRTSGPSGDTQYF.

The chain employs TRBV6-1 and TRBJ2-2; 10 nucleotides agree with TRBD1. In germline, CDR1 is MNHNS, CDR2 SASEGT. Trimming removed 5 bases from V and 4 bases from J; junction bases left unmatched: 4. This CDR3 spans 15 amino acids. The chain's CDR3 is CASSTGTGATGELFF. In nucleotides, the CDR3 is TGTGCCAGCAGTACCGGGACAGGGGCCACCGGGGAGCTGTTTTTT.

This chain joins TRBV27 and TRBJ1-2; 10 nucleotides agree with TRBD1. V trimming: 4 bases; J trimming: 5 bases; junction bases outside the gene matches: 7. The germline V gene has CDR1 MNHEY and CDR2 SMNVEV (reference sequence). The CDR3 runs 15 residues. The DNA for the CDR3 is TGTGCCAGCAGTTCACTGGGACAGGGGCGTTATGGCTACACCTTC. Protein sequence: CASSSLGQGRYGYTF.

This clonotype was counted at least ten times. The chain combines TRBV11-2 with TRBJ1-2; the D is unclear. Trimming left V 4 bases short and J 1 base short, with 10 bases between. Looked up from germline, CDR1 is SGHAT and CDR2 is FQNNGV. The CDR3 is 14 residues long. CDR3 nucleotides: TGTGCCAGCAGCTGGAGGGCGGATAACTATGGCTACACCTTC. Its translation: CASSWRADNYGYTF.

Comments on this clonotype: With a much larger clone just one base away, this may be a read error. This chain joins TRBV7-2 and TRBJ2-4; a possible D gene is TRBD2 (5 bases). V was clipped by 5 bases and J by 0 bases, with 11 bases between them. There are 15 residues in the CDR3. Per the germline V gene, CDR1 is SGHTA and CDR2 is FQGNSA. Here the CDR3 reads CTSSPRAGAKNIQYF. The CDR3 coding sequence is TGTACCAGCAGCCCACGGGCGGGAGCCAAAAACATTCAGTACTTC.

The chain uses TRBV19 and TRBJ2-1, with D perhaps TRBD2 (6 bases). Trimming left V 3 bases short and J 6 bases short, with 15 bases between. The CDR3 totals 15 residues. CDR1 and CDR2 (germline): LNHDA, SQIVND (reference sequence). CDR3 sequence: CASSIRPRAGNEQFF. CDR3 coding DNA: TGTGCCAGTAGTATCCGGCCCAGAGCGGGCAATGAGCAGTTCTTC.

This clonotype has ten or more counts. The rearrangement joins TRBV20-1 to TRBJ2-1, with TRBD2 matching 8 bases. Trimming removed 3 bases from V and 1 base from J; junction bases left unmatched: 5. In germline, CDR1 is DFQATT, CDR2 SNEGSKA (reference sequence). This CDR3 spans 15 amino acids. CDR3: CSASSSGPSYNEQFF. The CDR3 DNA is TGCAGTGCTAGTTCTAGCGGGCCTTCCTACAATGAGCAGTTCTTC.